This record concerns one TCR beta chain sequence. The data were taken from a study of blood T cell repertoires in COVID-19. The protocol was immunoSEQ multiplex PCR, while the TCRdb copy is restricted to in-frame clones and leaves out a portion. The top ten clones hold approximately 2.1% of a sample with 250,000 to 350,000 clones, about nine tenths of them seen once. With V trimmed by 5 bases and J by 3 bases, 4 bases remained unmatched. This CDR3 has 14 amino acids. Germline V gene lookup returns CDR1 KGHSH and CDR2 LQKENI. The TCR sequence derives from a woman between 25 and 40 years old with COVID-19, enrolled during active disease. Material for sequencing was peripheral blood. The genes are TRBV18 and TRBJ2-3; 8 bases map to TRBD2. The CDR3 reads CASSSGLGTDTQYF. The CDR3 coding sequence is TGTGCCAGCTCATCGGGACTAGGGACAGATACGCAGTATTTT.